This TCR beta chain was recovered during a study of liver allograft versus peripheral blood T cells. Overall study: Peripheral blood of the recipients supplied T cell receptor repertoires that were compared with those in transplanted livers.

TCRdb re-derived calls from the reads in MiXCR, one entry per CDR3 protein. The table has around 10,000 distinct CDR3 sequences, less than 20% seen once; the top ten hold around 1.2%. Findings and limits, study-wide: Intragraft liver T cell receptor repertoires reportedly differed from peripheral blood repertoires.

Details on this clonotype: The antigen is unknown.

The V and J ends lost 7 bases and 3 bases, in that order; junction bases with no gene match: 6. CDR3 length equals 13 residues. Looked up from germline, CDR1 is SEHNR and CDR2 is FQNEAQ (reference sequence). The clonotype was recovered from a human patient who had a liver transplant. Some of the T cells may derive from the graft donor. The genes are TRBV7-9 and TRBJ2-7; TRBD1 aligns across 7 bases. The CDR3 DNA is TGTGCCAGCAAGGAGACAGGGAGCTACGAGCAGTACTTC. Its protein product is CASKETGSYEQYF.